This TCR beta chain was recorded in a study of cytomegalovirus exposure and HLA in healthy donors. Healthy bone marrow donors made up the donor group. The PCR employed 60 Vbeta primers together with 13 Jbeta primers. Some clones are missing from TCRdb's copy, which holds only in-frame ones; the method was immunoSEQ multiplex PCR. The sample has about 54,000 clones, and its top ten clones hold approximately 6.8%. Remarks on this clone: Its antigen is not identified.

Study findings and constraints: In a later analysis, TCR beta V- and J-gene trimming was associated with a missense DCLRE1C variant. Altogether, 150 to 200 TCR beta chains were recorded as cytomegalovirus-associated. DRB1 showed the most TCR associations and HLA-C the fewest in a later analysis, as rates varied by HLA locus.

The CDR3 is made up of 13 amino acids. The V end lost 2 bases, the J end lost 2 bases, and 7 bases lay between the germline ends. Germline CDR1 SGHNT, CDR2 YYREEE (reference sequence). The chain employs TRBV5-4 and TRBJ1-2; no reliable D call. The sequence was obtained from a woman between 40 and 50 years old in good health and CMV-seronegative. Sequencing used PBMCs. The CDR3 nucleotides read TGTGCCAGCAGCTTCGGAGAAAACTATGGCTACACCTTC. As protein: CASSFGENYGYTF.